These 8 T cell receptor beta chains were sequenced from one sample in a study of CD8 T cells in ankylosing spondylitis. TCRdb recomputed calls from the 5' RACE reads with MiXCR, one row per CDR3 protein. There are fewer than 200,000 distinct CDR3 sequences in the sample; 15% to 20% occur only once, and 3.5% to 5% lies in the top ten. Sequences were obtained from blood, either unsorted or a sorted T cell fraction (not recorded which). These receptors were taken from a male donor between 10 and 30 years old with ankylosing spondylitis or in good health (not recorded which).

This clonotype was observed a few times. This chain joins TRBV4-3 and TRBJ2-4; D tentatively fits TRBD1 or TRBD2 (5 bases each). Germline loops: CDR1 LGHNA, CDR2 YSLEER. CDR3 length: 17 amino acids. With 4 bases removed from V and 1 base from J, the gap between germline ends came to 17 bases. CDR3 loop: CASSPDPGTRAKNIQYF. In DNA, the CDR3 is TGCGCCAGCAGCCCGGATCCGGGGACCAGGGCCAAAAACATTCAGTACTTC.

There are a few counts of this clonotype. This sequence joins TRBV5-4 and TRBJ2-5; D gene unclear. Germline V gene lookup returns CDR1 SGHNT and CDR2 YYREEE (reference sequence). The ends were cut back, 0 bases at V and 1 base at J, with 7 bases in the middle. There are 14 residues in the CDR3. The CDR3 sequence: CASSLGASQETQYF. The CDR3 nucleotides read TGTGCCAGCAGCTTGGGGGCCAGCCAAGAGACCCAGTACTTC.

The sample holds many counts of this clonotype. The chain is built from TRBV6-5 and TRBJ1-2; a weak D match, TRBD1 (5 bases). V lost 4 bases, J lost 5 bases, and 11 bases lay in between. The CDR3 runs 13 residues. CDR1 MNHEY and CDR2 SVGAGI come from the germline V gene. CDR3 amino acids: CASSSRQGYGYTF. CDR3 sequence (DNA): TGTGCCAGCAGTTCCAGGCAGGGTTATGGCTACACCTTC.

This chain connects TRBV7-3 to TRBJ1-5; 8 nucleotides line up with TRBD1. Trimming cost V 1 base and J 5 bases; bases outside gene matches: 7. Germline loops: CDR1 SGHTA, CDR2 FQGTGA. There are 16 residues in the CDR3. This chain's CDR3 is CASSLMGTGAHQPQHF. In DNA form, the CDR3 reads TGTGCCAGCAGCTTAATGGGGACAGGTGCGCATCAGCCCCAGCATTTT. The entire variable domain, with the rest obtained from reference TRBV7-3 and TRBJ1-5, is as follows: GAGVSQTPSNKVTEKGKYVELRCDPISGHTALYWYRQSLGQGPEFLIYFQGTGAADDSGLPNDRFFAVRPEGSVSTLKIQRTERGDSAVYLCASSLMGTGAHQPQHFGDGTRLSIL.

This clonotype was recorded many times. The chain carries TRBV4-1 and TRBJ2-4; TRBD2 aligns across 9 bases. Trimming at V came to 0 bases and at J to 2 bases, leaving 5 bases not matched to a gene. The CDR3 sequence is 17 residues long. Germline assignment: CDR1 MGHRA and CDR2 YSYEKL. CDR3 DNA: TGCGCCAGCAGCCAAGATGGGACTAGCCGACCCAAAAACATTCAGTACTTC. Translated: CASSQDGTSRPKNIQYF.

This clonotype has a count of ten or more. The chain employs TRBV21-1 and TRBJ2-5; the table assigns TRBD1, which was not confirmed against the DNA. TRBV21-1 is a pseudogene. The CDR3 has 17 residues. CDR3 bases: TGTGCCAGCAGCAATGGGACCCCGACAGGGGATAAAGAGACCCAGTACTTC. Translated, it gives CASSNGTPTGDKETQYF.

The chain links TRBV7-9 to TRBJ2-5; unclear D gene. This CDR3 comprises 15 residues. Germline V CDR1 and CDR2: SEHNR, FQNEAQ (reference sequence). The V end lost 2 bases, the J end lost 5 bases, and 15 bases lay between the germline ends. The CDR3 region is CASSLPRLGWETQYF. DNA for the CDR3: TGTGCCAGCAGCTTACCGAGGTTGGGTTGGGAGACCCAGTACTTC.

This clonotype was observed many times. The genes are TRBV5-5 and TRBJ2-2; D gene uncertain. The germline V and J ends were trimmed by 0 bases and 7 bases, with 16 bases remaining between them. The V gene's germline CDR1 is SGHKS and CDR2 YYEKEE (reference sequence). CDR3 length equals 16 residues. The CDR3 nucleotides read TGTGCCAGCAGCTTGGCCGCCGGCCCTGGACGCGGGGAGCTGTTTTTT. Encoded protein: CASSLAAGPGRGELFF.